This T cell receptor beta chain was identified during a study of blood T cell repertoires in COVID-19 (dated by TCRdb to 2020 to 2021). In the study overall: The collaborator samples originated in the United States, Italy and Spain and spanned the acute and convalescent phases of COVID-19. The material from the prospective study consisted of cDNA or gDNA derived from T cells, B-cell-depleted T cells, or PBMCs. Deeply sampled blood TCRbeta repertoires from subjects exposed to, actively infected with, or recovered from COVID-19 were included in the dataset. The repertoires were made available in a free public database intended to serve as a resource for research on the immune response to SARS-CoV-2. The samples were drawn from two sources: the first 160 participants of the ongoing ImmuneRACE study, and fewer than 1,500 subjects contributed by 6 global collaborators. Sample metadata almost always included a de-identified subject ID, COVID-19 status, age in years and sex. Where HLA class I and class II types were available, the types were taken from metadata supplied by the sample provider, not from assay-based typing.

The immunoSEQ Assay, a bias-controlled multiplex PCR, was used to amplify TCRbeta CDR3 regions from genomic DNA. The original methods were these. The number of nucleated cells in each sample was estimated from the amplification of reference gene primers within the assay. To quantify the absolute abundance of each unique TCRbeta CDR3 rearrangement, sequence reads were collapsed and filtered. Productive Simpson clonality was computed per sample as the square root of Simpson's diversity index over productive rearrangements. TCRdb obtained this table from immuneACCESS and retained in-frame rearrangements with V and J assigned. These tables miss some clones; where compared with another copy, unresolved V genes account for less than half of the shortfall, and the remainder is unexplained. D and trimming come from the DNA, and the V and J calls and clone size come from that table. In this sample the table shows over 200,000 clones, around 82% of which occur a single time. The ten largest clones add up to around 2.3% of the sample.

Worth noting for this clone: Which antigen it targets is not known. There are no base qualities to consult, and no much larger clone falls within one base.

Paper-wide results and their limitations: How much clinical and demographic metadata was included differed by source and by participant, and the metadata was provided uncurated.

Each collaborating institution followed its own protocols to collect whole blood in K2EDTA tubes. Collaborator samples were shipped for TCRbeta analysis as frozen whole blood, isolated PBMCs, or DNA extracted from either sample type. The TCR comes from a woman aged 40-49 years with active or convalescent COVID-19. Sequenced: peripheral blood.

The bases are TGCGCCAGCAGCCAAGAGACAGGGCTTTCTGGCTACACCTTC. It translates as CASSQETGLSGYTF. The chain is made from TRBV4-3 and TRBJ1-2; the central 7 bases match TRBD1. Looking up the germline V gene yields CDR1 LGHNA and CDR2 YSLEER. Spanning cysteine to phenylalanine, the CDR3 consists of 14 amino acids. The CDR3 DNA has 42 bases and is translated from base 1. V trim: 0 bases; J trim: 7 bases; unmatched bases: 5.